This TCR beta chain was sequenced for a study of blood T cell repertoires in COVID-19 (dated by TCRdb to 2020 to 2021). For the study in its entirety: Samples covering the acute and convalescent phases of COVID-19 were provided by collaborators in the United States, Italy and Spain. The prospective study material was composed of cDNA or gDNA derived from T cells, B-cell-depleted T cells, or PBMCs. Deeply sampled blood TCRbeta repertoires from subjects exposed to, actively infected with, or recovered from COVID-19 were included in the dataset. The repertoires were released in a freely available public database intended as a resource for research on the immune response to SARS-CoV-2. The samples were drawn from two sources: the first 160 participants of the ongoing ImmuneRACE study, and 950 to 1,500 subjects contributed by 6 global collaborators. A de-identified subject ID, COVID-19 status, age in years and sex were almost always included in the sample metadata. Where HLA class I and class II types were available, the types were taken from metadata supplied by the sample provider, not from assay-based typing. What the work shows at the level of the full study, not this receptor alone: Clinical and demographic metadata were provided uncurated, with the amount varying by source and participant.

In the prospective study, participants were about 18 to 89 years old, resided in about two dozen geographic areas of the United States, and were enrolled through a virtual design. To assign participants to cohorts, the prospective study relied on clinical history that participants themselves reported in a screening survey and a study questionnaire. Recovered participants in ImmuneRACE Cohort 3 were defined as having two consecutive negative NP/OP PCR tests, clearance from a healthcare professional, or resolution of symptoms. In the prospective study, whole blood, serum and a nasopharyngeal or oropharyngeal swab were collected from each participant by mobile phlebotomists. Over a 2-month period, participants in the prospective study had the option of providing additional blood draws and questionnaires. Prospective study blood samples were shipped either frozen or at room temperature before DNA extraction.

The CDR1 and CDR2 encoded by the germline V gene (reference sequence) are MNHEY and SMNVEV. The CDR3 runs 13 residues from the cysteine to the phenylalanine. The read is trimmed to its CDR3 DNA, 39 bases read in frame from base 1. V lost 6 bases and J lost 6 bases, and the count of bases not matched to a germline gene is 4. With respect to this clone: No antigen is known for it. No base-level quality is on record; no much larger clone is a single base apart.

TCRbeta CDR3 regions were amplified from genomic DNA using the immunoSEQ Assay, a bias-controlled multiplex PCR. The authors' pipeline ran thus. Within the assay, amplification of reference gene primers was used to estimate how many nucleated cells each sample contained. To quantify the absolute abundance of each unique TCRbeta CDR3 rearrangement, sequence reads were collapsed and filtered. For each sample, productive Simpson clonality was calculated as the square root of Simpson's diversity index across productive rearrangements. TCRdb's version of the immuneACCESS table is confined to in-frame rearrangements and falls short of the full clone set. An unresolved V gene accounts for under half of the shortfall where checked; the remainder is of unknown origin. That table supplies the V and J calls and clone size; D and trimming were determined from the DNA. The sample table holds almost 200,000 clones, of which 70% to 90% were seen once. The ten largest clones represent approximately 8% of the sample.

Sequencing input: PBMCs or T cells enriched from blood (not recorded which). The chain couples TRBV27 to TRBJ2-2, with TRBD1 matching 7 junction bases. This TCR derives from a woman under 30 who had recovered from COVID-19. The CDR3 in this case is CASRNRGAGELFF. The DNA reads TGTGCCAGCAGGAACAGGGGTGCCGGGGAGCTGTTTTTT.